This T cell receptor beta chain was captured in a study of OX40 agonist ivuxolimab in advanced cancers. Regarding the complete study: Ivuxolimab was a fully human IgG2 agonistic monoclonal antibody targeting the costimulatory receptor OX40 (CD134). Among the roughly 52 dose-escalation patients, approximately 20 had hepatocellular carcinoma, about 15 melanoma, 9 renal cell carcinoma and 9 head and neck cancer. The paper describes the monotherapy dose-escalation part (N of about 57 patients) of the phase I trial of ivuxolimab. Prior anti-PD-1, anti-PD-L1 or anti-CTLA-4 therapy was permitted, and checkpoint inhibitors had been received by roughly 42% of dose-escalation patients. Peripheral TCRbeta sequencing was intended to test whether TCR sequence diversity was altered and clonal T-cell expansion was caused by ivuxolimab. Three dose-escalation patients achieved partial responses, one with hepatocellular carcinoma and two with cutaneous melanoma. Intravenous ivuxolimab was administered to patients every 2 weeks at six dose levels: 0.01, 0.1, 0.3, 1.5, 3 and 10 mg/kg. In the dose-escalation cohort, around 80% of patients were male, and the mean age was around 60 years with a range of roughly 20 to 80.

As to this clone: Its antigen remains undetermined. The input lacks base qualities; no much larger clone sits a single base away.

The trial excluded patients who had a history of autoimmune disease or were on systemic immunosuppression. In every dose cohort, peripheral blood was drawn for TCR sequencing at baseline, cycle 4 day 1, and cycle 7 day 1. The samples were taken from a phase I, first-in-human, multicenter, open-label dose-escalation trial of ivuxolimab. Adults with locally advanced or metastatic melanoma, renal cell, hepatocellular, or head and neck squamous cell carcinoma were enrolled in the trial. CD4+ and CD8+ T cells were sorted separately from peripheral blood before TCR sequencing. Genomic DNA was isolated from the sorted cells so that the TCRbeta CDR3 region could be sequenced. The immunoSEQ Assay was used to sequence the TCRbeta CDR3 regions. The immuneACCESS repertoire file appears here via TCRdb, limited to in-frame rearrangements. These files lack a portion of the clones; in checked studies, under half of the deficit traces to unresolved V genes, and the cause of the others is not known. This sample gives about 90,000 clones in total; more than 80% of them show up just once. About 7.2% of the sample comes from the top ten.

Overall study outcomes, separate from this receptor: Which antigens the clonally expanded peripheral T cells were specific for was not determined. In the 0.1-3.0 mg/kg groups, partial responders were among the patients with the lowest normalized peripheral clonal expansion, particularly in CD8+ T cells. Low levels of normalized T-cell clonal expansion were also seen in some patients who did not respond. After ivuxolimab, more expanded clones were found on average in CD8+ T cells than in CD4+ T cells. At doses of 0.1 to 3.0 mg/kg, clonal expansion of both CD4+ and CD8+ blood T cells was observed from baseline to week 6.

The source of this sequence is an adult with an advanced solid tumor such as melanoma, head and neck, liver or kidney cancer. The material sequenced was CD4+ or CD8+ T cells sorted from blood, taken in a trial of the OX40 agonist ivuxolimab.

The DNA sequence follows: TGTGCCAGCACATCCGTCCTAACCTACAATGAGCAGTTCTTC. The translation is CASTSVLTYNEQFF. The rearrangement joined TRBV2 to TRBJ2-1, with the D gene not clear enough to name. V is shortened by 7 bases, J by 2 bases, and the region joining them spans 12 bases. The CDR3 holds 14 amino acids from the cysteine to the phenylalanine. CDR3 DNA only is kept here, 42 bases in frame from base 1. Looking up the germline V gene yields CDR1 SNHLY and CDR2 FYNNEI. Joined to the reference TRBV2 and TRBJ2-1 proteins, this CDR3 gives the full variable domain: EPEVTQTPSHQVTQMGQEVILRCVPISNHLYFYWYRQILGQKVEFLVSFYNNEISEKSEIFDDQFSVERPDGSNFTLKIRSTKLEDSAMYFCASTSVLTYNEQFFGPGTRLTVL.